The TCR beta chain described here comes from a study of OX40 agonist ivuxolimab in advanced cancers. Autoimmune disease history or systemic immunosuppression was exclusionary. The assay was immunoSEQ multiplex PCR, and TCRdb's table has in-frame clones only and misses some. The sample holds over 30,000 clones, around 85% seen once. This clone was detected only a few times. Its matching antigen is unknown. This CDR3 comprises 17 residues. Germline V gene data show CDR1 as SEHNR and CDR2 as FQNEAQ (reference sequence). Deletions cut 5 bases from V and 2 bases from J, with 21 bases between. Findings and limits, study-wide: CD8+ T cells were the subset that, on average, had more expanded clones than CD4+.

The V call is TRBV7-9, the J call TRBJ2-5, with D possibly being TRBD1 or TRBD2 (5 bases each). The starting material was CD4+ or CD8+ T cells sorted from blood, obtained in a trial of the OX40 agonist ivuxolimab. The receptor's source is an adult with an advanced solid tumor such as melanoma, head and neck, liver or kidney cancer. CDR3 nucleotides: TGTGCCAGCAGCCCCCTGCAGGGTAGAGGGGCTCAAGAGACCCAGTACTTC. It yields the protein CASSPLQGRGAQETQYF.